These 23 T cell receptor beta chains were all obtained from the same sample, sequenced in a study of T cell repertoires in cytomegalovirus infection. These receptors have no known antigen. TCRdb analysed the reads with MiXCR anew, one entry per CDR3 protein. Of approximately 100,000 distinct CDR3 sequences listed, around 28% are singletons. Sequences were derived from CD8+ T cells from cultured PBMCs, sampled from culture after CMV antigen stimulation. Receptors were obtained from a human donor in good health (CMV status not recorded). Some clones in this sample may be carry-over from other donors' samples.

This rearrangement joins TRBV7-9 to TRBJ2-3; D may correspond to TRBD1 or TRBD2 (5 bases each). Germline assignment: CDR1 SEHNR and CDR2 FQNEAQ (reference sequence). The CDR3 extends over 17 amino acids. V lost 3 bases to trimming and J lost 5 bases, with 21 bases between them. The CDR3 reads CASSLDEPGTPKDTQYF. CDR3 nucleotides: TGTGCCAGCAGCTTGGACGAACCCGGGACCCCCAAAGATACGCAGTATTTT.

A word on this clonotype: A read error may be the cause here, since a much bigger clone is one base away. The V call is TRBV19, the J call TRBJ2-3, with 8 bases that match TRBD2. With 7 bases clipped from V and 0 bases from J, the junction kept 9 bases outside the gene matches. Germline CDR1 LNHDA, CDR2 SQIVND (reference sequence). The CDR3 is 16 amino acids. The CDR3 bases are TGTGCCAGTACCCCCGATAGCGGGGCTAGCACAGATACGCAGTATTTT. It codes for CASTPDSGASTDTQYF.

The CDR3 is CASSLTGLGVEQYF. CDR3 DNA sequence: TGTGCCAGCAGCTTAACGGGACTAGGGGTCGAGCAGTACTTC. This chain links TRBV7-3 with TRBJ2-7; 8 bases align to TRBD2. Per the germline V gene, CDR1 is SGHTA and CDR2 is FQGTGA. V lost 0 bases and J lost 6; bases outside the gene matches: 4. This CDR3 is 14 amino acids long.

The V and J genes are TRBV20-1 and TRBJ1-2, with TRBD1 as a possible D gene (6 bases). V shed 7 bases and J shed 2 bases, with 14 bases lying between them. This CDR3 is built from 13 residues. Germline lookup yields CDR1 DFQATT and CDR2 SNEGSKA (reference sequence). The CDR3 DNA reads TGCAGTGGTCTGGGGGCCAGCAACTATGGCTACACCTTC. Its protein product is CSGLGASNYGYTF.

This clonotype appeared many times. The rearrangement links TRBV7-2 to TRBJ1-3; no reliable D call. CDR3 size: 14 residues. The V gene lost 0 bases and the J gene lost 4 bases, with 7 bases spanning the gap. Per the germline V gene, CDR1 is SGHTA and CDR2 is FQGNSA. The CDR3 sequence is CASSLAGSGNTIYF. As DNA, the CDR3 is TGTGCCAGCAGCTTAGCGGGGTCAGGAAACACCATATATTTT.

This chain connects TRBV7-9 to TRBJ2-2; D is unclear. The CDR3 is made up of 12 amino acids. Germline values: CDR1 SEHNR, CDR2 FQNEAQ (reference sequence). Trimming removed 9 bases at V and 10 bases at J, with 15 bases between. CDR3 loop: CARPNEVEELFF. The CDR3 DNA follows: TGTGCCAGGCCTAACGAAGTGGAGGAGCTGTTTTTT. The variable domain in full, with the rest retrieved from reference TRBV7-9 and TRBJ2-2, is DTGVSQNPRHKITKRGQNVTFRCDPISEHNRLYWYRQTLGQGPEFLTYFQNEAQLEKSRLLSDRFSAERPKGSFSTLEIQRTEQGDSAMYLCARPNEVEELFFGEGSRLTVL.

The V and J genes are TRBV7-6 and TRBJ2-1; D possibly corresponds to TRBD1 (5 bases). Germline V gene sequence: CDR1 SGHVS, CDR2 FNYEAQ. V was cut by 5 bases and J by 5 bases, with 10 bases left in between. The CDR3 is made up of 13 amino acids. The chain's CDR3 is CASSQPTDNEQFF. CDR3 in DNA: TGTGCCAGCAGCCAGCCGACAGACAATGAGCAGTTCTTC.

This clonotype appeared a few times. The V call is TRBV7-8, the J call TRBJ1-1; D is ambiguous. The CDR3 spans 12 residues. Trimming removed 4 bases from V and 4 bases from J, with 7 bases in between. Germline assignment: CDR1 SGHVS and CDR2 FQNEAQ. CDR3 in amino acids: CASSSGSTEAFF. CDR3 bases: TGTGCCAGCAGCTCTGGCAGCACTGAAGCTTTCTTT.

The CDR3 sequence is CASSLAGQGLKYEQFF. DNA of the CDR3: TGTGCCAGCAGCTTAGCGGGACAGGGATTGAAATATGAGCAGTTCTTC. This chain connects TRBV7-9 to TRBJ2-1, with 9 bases identical to TRBD1. The CDR3 is 16 residues long. After removal of 0 bases from V and 8 bases from J, the junction contained 8 bases not matched to a gene. Germline V gene data show CDR1 as SEHNR and CDR2 as FQNEAQ (reference sequence).

The rearrangement links TRBV9 to TRBJ2-5; perhaps TRBD2 as D (5 bases). This CDR3 is built from 16 residues. Germline V gene data show CDR1 as SGDLS and CDR2 as YYNGEE. Trimming pared 0 bases from V and 4 bases from J, leaving 16 bases between. The CDR3 sequence: CASSVEGLAVGETQYF. The CDR3 bases are TGTGCCAGCAGCGTAGAAGGGCTAGCAGTCGGAGAGACCCAGTACTTC.

This clonotype was seen just once. The rearrangement links TRBV2 to TRBJ1-1; no clear D. From germline, CDR1 is SNHLY and CDR2 FYNNEI. Trimming stripped 1 base from V and 8 bases from J, with 8 bases between. This CDR3 spans 12 amino acids. The CDR3 protein is CASSEGRVEAFF. CDR3 DNA: TGTGCCAGCAGTGAAGGTAGGGTAGAAGCTTTCTTT. Using reference TRBV2 and TRBJ1-1 for the parts outside the CDR3, the full variable domain is EPEVTQTPSHQVTQMGQEVILRCVPISNHLYFYWYRQILGQKVEFLVSFYNNEISEKSEIFDDQFSVERPDGSNFTLKIRSTKLEDSAMYFCASSEGRVEAFFGQGTRLTVV.

This chain joins TRBV27 and TRBJ2-7; D not resolved. Germline V gene data show CDR1 as MNHEY and CDR2 as SMNVEV (reference sequence). The germline V and J ends were trimmed by 4 bases and 3 bases, with 10 bases remaining between them. The CDR3 sequence is 13 residues long. CDR3 in amino acids: CASSSQQIYEQYF. Here the CDR3 DNA reads TGTGCCAGCAGTTCCCAACAGATCTACGAGCAGTACTTC.

The chain has TRBV25-1 and TRBJ2-2; D perhaps matches TRBD1 (6 bases). CDR3 length: 13 amino acids. The ends were cut back, 6 bases at V and 6 bases at J, with 11 bases in the middle. Germline CDR1 and CDR2: MGHDK and SYGVNS. CDR3 nucleotides: TGTGCCAGCAGGACAGGCATCCCCGGGGAGCTGTTTTTT. This encodes CASRTGIPGELFF. The complete variable domain, with remaining parts taken from reference TRBV25-1 and TRBJ2-2, reads EADIYQTPRYLVIGTGKKITLECSQTMGHDKMYWYQQDPGMELHLIHYSYGVNSTEKGDLSSESTVSRIRTEHFPLTLESARPSHTSQYLCASRTGIPGELFFGEGSRLTVL.

This clonotype was observed a handful of times. V usage is TRBV11-2 and J usage is TRBJ1-1, with D possibly matching TRBD1 (5 bases). Germline CDR1 is SGHAT and CDR2 is FQNNGV. Deletions cut 1 base from V and 0 bases from J, with 9 bases between. The CDR3 is 15 residues long. In nucleotides, the CDR3 is TGTGCCAGCAGCTTAGTTGGACACTTGAACACTGAAGCTTTCTTT. Translated: CASSLVGHLNTEAFF.

This clonotype was seen only a few times. The V gene is TRBV12-3 or TRBV12-4, the J gene TRBJ2-2; D call uncertain. The germline V and J ends were trimmed by 2 bases and 6 bases, with 4 bases remaining between them. CDR3 length: 12 amino acids. CDR3 sequence reads: CASSLSSGELFF. In DNA, the CDR3 is TGTGCCAGCAGTTTAAGCTCCGGGGAGCTGTTTTTT.

This clonotype came up many times. The CDR3 spells CASSFGPSTDTQYF. CDR3 sequence (DNA): TGTGCCAGCAGCTTCGGCCCTAGCACAGATACGCAGTATTTT. The V gene is TRBV5-6, the J gene TRBJ2-3, with D hard to call. CDR3 length equals 14 residues. The germline gives CDR1 SGHDT, CDR2 YYEEEE. Trimming cost V 2 bases and J 0 bases, with 7 bases left between them.

This clonotype was observed a few times. The V call is TRBV27, the J call TRBJ1-1; D remains ambiguous. Germline-derived CDR1 and CDR2 are MNHEY and SMNVEV (reference sequence). The CDR3 is made up of 14 amino acids. V lost 6 bases and J lost 0, with 11 bases in between. The CDR3 bases are TGTGCCAGCAGATCGTCTGGGGTGAACACTGAAGCTTTCTTT. This gives the protein CASRSSGVNTEAFF.

This clonotype was detected ten times or more. J is TRBJ2-3 and V is TRBV27; tentatively, D is TRBD1 or TRBD2 (5 bases each). CDR1 is MNHEY, CDR2 SMNVEV, per germline (reference sequence). This CDR3 is built from 15 residues. V was shortened by 6 bases and J by 2 bases, with 15 bases between the two germline ends. In nucleotides, the CDR3 is TGTGCCAGCAGGGGGGTTTGGGACGACACAGATACGCAGTATTTT. Protein sequence: CASRGVWDDTDTQYF.

This clonotype has a handful of counts. The gene calls are TRBV2 and TRBJ1-1; D uncertain. V was trimmed by 4 bases and J by 2 bases, leaving 17 bases between them. The CDR3 sequence is 16 residues long. In germline, CDR1 is SNHLY, CDR2 FYNNEI. This CDR3 reads CASSGSYVEGNTEAFF. The CDR3 coding sequence is TGTGCCAGCAGTGGCTCGTACGTAGAAGGCAACACTGAAGCTTTCTTT.

J is TRBJ1-4 and V is TRBV27; 8 bases are shared with TRBD1. The CDR3 has 15 amino acids. Germline V gene lookup returns CDR1 MNHEY and CDR2 SMNVEV (reference sequence). Trimming removed 4 bases from V and 8 bases from J; junction bases left unmatched: 9. CDR3 amino acids: CASSSVSDRDEKLFF. The CDR3 DNA reads TGTGCCAGCAGTTCAGTTTCGGACAGGGACGAAAAACTGTTTTTT.

This clonotype was recorded at least ten times. The V call is TRBV28, the J call TRBJ1-5; D is unclear. This CDR3 contains 14 residues. The germline V and J ends were trimmed by 8 bases and 0 bases, with 11 bases remaining between them. From germline, CDR1 is MDHEN and CDR2 SYDVKM. The CDR3 is CASRRTDSNQPQHF. In nucleotides, the CDR3 is TGTGCCAGCCGCAGGACGGATAGCAATCAGCCCCAGCATTTT.

There are a few counts of this clonotype. The chain combines TRBV12-3 or TRBV12-4 with TRBJ2-3, with 10 bases that match TRBD2. J lost 2 bases, V lost 3 bases, and 5 bases had no gene match. The CDR3 totals 16 residues. The CDR3 nucleotides read TGTGCCAGCAGTTTGGAGCGGGGGGGTTTCACAGATACGCAGTATTTT. Amino acids: CASSLERGGFTDTQYF.

This chain joins TRBV6-4 and TRBJ1-1; D possibly corresponds to TRBD1 (6 bases). CDR1 is MRHNA, CDR2 SNTAGT, per germline. The CDR3 loop spans 15 amino acids. Trimming cost V 2 bases and J 5 bases, with 15 bases left between them. The chain's CDR3 is CASSDLGQGRTEAFF. The CDR3 DNA reads TGTGCCAGCAGTGACCTAGGGCAGGGGAGAACTGAAGCTTTCTTT.